A selection of T cell receptor beta chains follows, all from one sample in a study of shared clonotypes between healthy human individuals. TCRdb's table, derived via immunoSEQ multiplex PCR, lists solely in-frame clones and lacks some. The sample lists roughly 770,000 clones, approximately 97% seen once, with about 0.21% in the top ten. Sequenced sample: naive CD8+ T cells sorted from blood. The source of these receptors is a man aged 30-40 years in good health. Both conserved end residues are part of each CDR3. The order of the fields is D gene, J gene, V gene, clone size, CDR3 protein, CDR3 DNA. A D gene is named only where the DNA matches it firmly. Rows may omit the clone size; those that give it use once, few, many or a size class.

>TRBD2|TRBJ2-7|TRBV4-1|once
CASSQVSVPGGEQYF
TGCGCCAGCAGCCAAGTTTCGGTCCCGGGGGGAGAGCAGTACTTC
>TRBD1|TRBJ1-2|TRBV27|-
CASGQGSSYYGYTF
TGTGCCAGCGGACAGGGGTCGTCGTACTATGGCTACACCTTC
>-|TRBJ2-1|TRBV4-2|-
CASSQEKGPWGAEQFF
TGTGCCAGCAGCCAAGAAAAGGGTCCGTGGGGGGCTGAGCAGTTCTTC
>-|TRBJ1-4|TRBV5-6|-
CASSFQGHEKLFF
TGTGCCAGCAGCTTTCAGGGCCATGAAAAACTGTTTTTT
>TRBD2|TRBJ2-1|TRBV9|-
CASTKAGTYNEQFF
TGTGCCAGCACGAAAGCGGGAACCTACAATGAGCAGTTCTTC
>-|TRBJ2-7|TRBV7-6|-
CASSLASGGNEQYF
TGTGCCAGCAGCTTAGCCTCAGGGGGGAACGAGCAGTACTTC
>-|TRBJ2-7|TRBV5-1|-
CASSPYYLGYEQYF
TGCGCCAGCAGCCCGTACTACCTCGGCTACGAGCAGTACTTC
>-|TRBJ1-3|TRBV14|once
CASSQRGSGNTIYF
TGTGCCAGCAGCCAACGCGGCTCTGGAAACACCATATATTTT
>TRBD1|TRBJ2-3|TRBV11-2|-
CASSLGGTGSFPATDTQYF
TGTGCCAGCAGCTTAGGTGGGACAGGCTCGTTCCCGGCCACAGATACGCAGTATTTT
>-|TRBJ2-3|TRBV7-2|-
CASNPGASSTDTQYF
TGTGCCAGTAACCCCGGAGCATCAAGCACAGATACGCAGTATTTT
>-|TRBJ2-1|TRBV2|-
CASSRGSGEHEQFF
TGTGCCAGCAGTCGGGGGAGTGGAGAACATGAGCAGTTCTTC
>TRBD1|TRBJ1-1|TRBV4-1|-
CASSPPGQGYGEAFF
TGCGCCAGCAGCCCCCCCGGACAGGGATATGGTGAAGCTTTCTTT
>-|TRBJ2-7|TRBV7-9|-
CASSNGGELSYEQYF
TGTGCCAGCAGTAACGGGGGCGAGTTGTCCTACGAGCAGTACTTC
>TRBD2|TRBJ2-1|TRBV10-3|-
CAISPGLAGGGPYNEQFF
TGTGCCATCAGTCCGGGACTAGCGGGAGGGGGACCTTACAATGAGCAGTTCTTC
>-|TRBJ2-7|TRBV27|-
CASSKQGRNEQYF
TGTGCCAGCAGTAAACAGGGTCGAAACGAGCAGTACTTC
>-|TRBJ2-7|TRBV27|-
CASASGANYEQYF
TGTGCCAGTGCTTCCGGGGCGAACTACGAGCAGTACTTC
>-|TRBJ1-1|TRBV4-1|-
CASSQGAGTRNTEAFF
TGCGCCAGCAGCCAAGGGGCCGGGACACGGAACACTGAAGCTTTCTTT
>TRBD2|TRBJ2-6|TRBV15|-
CATSRGEGSPEGANVLTF
TGTGCCACCAGCAGAGGGGAGGGCTCACCGGAGGGGGCCAACGTCCTGACTTTC
>TRBD1|TRBJ2-1|TRBV7-9|once
CASSPGQGENEQFF
TGTGCCAGCAGCCCGGGACAGGGTGAGAATGAGCAGTTCTTC
>-|TRBJ2-1|TRBV6-1|-
CASSEGYRAYSYNEQFF
TGTGCCAGCAGTGAGGGTTACAGGGCTTACTCCTACAATGAGCAGTTCTTC
>-|TRBJ2-7|TRBV7-9|-
CASSFDILTYEQYF
TGTGCCAGCAGCTTCGACATACTGACCTACGAGCAGTACTTC
>-|TRBJ2-4|TRBV28|-
CASSPLRIDKNIQYF
TGTGCCAGCAGTCCCCTCCGAATCGACAAAAACATTCAGTACTTC
>TRBD2|TRBJ2-1|TRBV4-1|-
CASSQAVLADNEQFF
TGCGCCAGCAGCCAAGCGGTCCTAGCGGACAATGAGCAGTTCTTC
>TRBD2|TRBJ2-7|TRBV6-5|-
CASRGLAGGSYEQYF
TGTGCCAGCAGGGGGCTAGCGGGAGGGTCCTACGAGCAGTACTTC
>-|TRBJ2-4|TRBV28|-
CASSFGVRGGVIQYF
TGTGCCAGCAGTTTTGGTGTGCGGGGCGGGGTAATTCAGTACTTC
>-|TRBJ2-1|TRBV11-2|-
CASSPGQTTLAQFF
TGTGCCAGCAGCCCAGGACAGACAACCCTAGCGCAGTTCTTC
>-|TRBJ2-7|TRBV6-6|once
CATGWRTYEQYF
TGTGCCACCGGATGGCGGACCTACGAGCAGTACTTC
>TRBD2|TRBJ2-7|TRBV11-2|-
CASSQDGLAGTYEQYF
TGTGCCAGCAGCCAGGATGGACTAGCGGGAACCTACGAGCAGTACTTC
>TRBD2|TRBJ2-2|TRBV2|-
CASRAPGTSGVTGELFF
TGTGCCAGCAGGGCACCTGGGACTAGTGGGGTCACCGGGGAGCTGTTTTTT
>-|TRBJ2-2|TRBV6-1|-
CASSLTSGYTGELFF
TGTGCCAGCAGTCTCACCTCAGGGTACACCGGGGAGCTGTTTTTT
>TRBD2|TRBJ2-5|TRBV5-8|-
CASSLTSGRETQYF
TGTGCCAGCAGCCTGACTAGCGGGAGAGAGACCCAGTACTTC
>TRBD2|TRBJ2-3|TRBV28|-
CASSYKWTSGSAQYF
TGTGCCAGCAGTTATAAGTGGACTAGCGGGAGTGCGCAGTATTTT
>-|TRBJ2-2|TRBV5-1|-
CASSFGSREKRTGELFF
TGCGCCAGCAGCTTCGGGAGTCGGGAGAAAAGGACCGGGGAGCTGTTTTTT
>-|TRBJ2-7|TRBV4-1|-
CASSQAPGTDFGEQYF
TGCGCCAGCAGCCAAGCTCCCGGGACTGACTTTGGGGAGCAGTACTTC
>-|TRBJ2-1|TRBV7-3|-
CASSPDSNEQFF
TGTGCCAGCAGCCCCGACAGCAATGAGCAGTTCTTC
>-|TRBJ1-2|TRBV14|-
CASSPWDTNYGYTF
TGTGCCAGCAGCCCCTGGGACACTAACTATGGCTACACCTTC
>TRBD1|TRBJ2-7|TRBV6-5|-
CASSNDRAIDEQYF
TGTGCCAGCAGCAACGACAGGGCGATCGACGAGCAGTACTTC
>TRBD2|TRBJ2-2|TRBV7-8|-
CASSLGGAGELFF
TGTGCCAGCAGCCTCGGGGGGGCCGGGGAGCTGTTTTTT
>TRBD1|TRBJ2-7|TRBV5-5|-
CASSLPGQNYEQYF
TGTGCCAGCAGCTTACCGGGACAGAACTACGAGCAGTACTTC
>-|TRBJ2-7|TRBV5-1|-
CASSLGVRDYEQYF
TGCGCCAGCAGCTTGGGTGTCAGGGACTACGAGCAGTACTTC
>TRBD2|TRBJ2-1|TRBV27|-
CASSFSGGRASTNEQFF
TGTGCCAGCAGTTTTAGCGGCGGGAGGGCCTCAACCAATGAGCAGTTCTTC
>TRBD1|TRBJ2-7|TRBV11-2|-
CASSLGTGAYEQYF
TGTGCCAGCAGCTTAGGGACAGGGGCTTACGAGCAGTACTTC
>TRBD1|TRBJ2-1|TRBV4-1|-
CASSQGGTGYNEQFF
TGCGCCAGCAGCCAAGGCGGGACAGGCTACAATGAGCAGTTCTTC
>-|TRBJ1-4|TRBV7-9|-
CASRPDTTTTNEKLFF
TGTGCCAGCAGGCCGGACACGACGACAACTAATGAAAAACTGTTTTTT
>-|TRBJ2-7|TRBV4-1|-
CASSPTLGEQYF
TGCGCCAGCAGCCCAACACTGGGAGAGCAGTACTTC
>-|TRBJ2-7|TRBV30|-
CAVNRDFYEQYF
TGTGCCGTAAATCGGGACTTCTACGAGCAGTACTTC
>-|TRBJ2-5|TRBV7-3|once
CASSPVSGSTQETQYF
TGTGCCAGCAGCCCCGTGTCGGGGTCCACCCAAGAGACCCAGTACTTC
>TRBD1|TRBJ2-5|TRBV27|-
CASSLSTGTLQETQYF
TGTGCCAGCAGTTTGTCGACAGGGACCCTCCAAGAGACCCAGTACTTC
>-|TRBJ2-7|TRBV4-3|-
CASSPRTGAYEQYF
TGCGCCAGCAGCCCTAGGACGGGAGCCTACGAGCAGTACTTC
>-|TRBJ1-5|TRBV7-2|-
CASSLNGVYRSNQPQHF
TGTGCCAGCAGCTTAAACGGGGTTTACCGGAGCAATCAGCCCCAGCATTTT
>TRBD2|TRBJ2-5|TRBV7-6|few
CASSPRLAGDQETQYF
TGTGCCAGCAGCCCTAGACTAGCGGGAGATCAAGAGACCCAGTACTTC
>TRBD2|TRBJ2-7|TRBV19|-
CASSIDVVAGTYEQYF
TGTGCCAGTAGTATAGACGTGGTAGCGGGGACCTACGAGCAGTACTTC
>-|TRBJ2-3|TRBV28|-
CASSLYGADTQYF
TGTGCCAGCAGTTTATACGGGGCAGATACGCAGTATTTT
>-|TRBJ2-7|TRBV4-3|-
CASSQAGHPDEQYF
TGCGCCAGCAGCCAAGCCGGGCACCCAGACGAGCAGTACTTC
>-|TRBJ2-1|TRBV6-4|-
CASSEAEYNEQFF
TGTGCCAGCAGTGAAGCGGAGTACAATGAGCAGTTCTTC